Included here is one TCR beta chain sequence, with context. Its antigen is still unknown. The data derive from a study of response to subunit inactivated influenza vaccine. Study results and caveats: The authors proposed limited new T cell recruitment per seasonal influenza vaccination.

TCRdb recomputed calls from the RT-PCR reads with MiXCR, one row per CDR3 protein. The data show 610,000 or so distinct CDR3 sequences, around 15% seen once. This CDR3 spans 14 amino acids. The germline gives CDR1 LNHDA, CDR2 SQIVND (reference sequence). J lost 3 bases, V lost 7 bases, and 5 bases had no gene match. V gene TRBV19 combines with J gene TRBJ2-7; 11 bases line up with TRBD1. The sequence was obtained from a middle-aged man who received an inactivated influenza vaccine. The sample in question was PBMCs from blood, obtained about 12 days after vaccination. CDR3 amino acids: CASTGTGGFYEQYF. CDR3 DNA sequence: TGTGCCAGTACCGGGACAGGGGGATTCTACGAGCAGTACTTC.